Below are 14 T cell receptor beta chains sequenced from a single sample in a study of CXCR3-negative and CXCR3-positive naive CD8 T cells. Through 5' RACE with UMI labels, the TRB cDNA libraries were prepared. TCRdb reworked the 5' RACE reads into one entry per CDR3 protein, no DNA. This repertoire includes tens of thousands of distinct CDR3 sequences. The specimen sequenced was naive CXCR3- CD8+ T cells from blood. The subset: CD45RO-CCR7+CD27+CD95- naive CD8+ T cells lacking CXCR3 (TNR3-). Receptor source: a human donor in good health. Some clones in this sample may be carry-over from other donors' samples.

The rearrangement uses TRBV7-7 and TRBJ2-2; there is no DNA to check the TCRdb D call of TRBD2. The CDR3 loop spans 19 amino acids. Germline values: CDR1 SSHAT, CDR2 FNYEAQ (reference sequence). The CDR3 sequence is CASSLEGLASGRNTGELFF.

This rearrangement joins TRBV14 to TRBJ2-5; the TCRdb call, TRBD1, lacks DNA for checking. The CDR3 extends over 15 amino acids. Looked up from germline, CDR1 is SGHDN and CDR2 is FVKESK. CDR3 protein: CASSQVEGVIETQYF.

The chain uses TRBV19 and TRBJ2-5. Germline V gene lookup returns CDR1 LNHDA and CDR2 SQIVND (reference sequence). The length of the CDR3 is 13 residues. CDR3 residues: CASSIIPEETQYF.

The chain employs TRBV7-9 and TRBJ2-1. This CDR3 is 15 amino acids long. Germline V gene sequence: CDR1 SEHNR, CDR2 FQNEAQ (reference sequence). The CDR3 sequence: CASSLVSSAYNEQFF.

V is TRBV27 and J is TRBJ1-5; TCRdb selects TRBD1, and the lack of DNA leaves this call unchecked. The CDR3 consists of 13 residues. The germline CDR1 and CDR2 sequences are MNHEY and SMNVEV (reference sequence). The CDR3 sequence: CASGQQGSQPQHF.

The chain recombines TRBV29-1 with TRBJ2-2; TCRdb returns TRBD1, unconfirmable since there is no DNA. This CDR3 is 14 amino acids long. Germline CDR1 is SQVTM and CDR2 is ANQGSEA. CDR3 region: CSVVGAENTGELFF.

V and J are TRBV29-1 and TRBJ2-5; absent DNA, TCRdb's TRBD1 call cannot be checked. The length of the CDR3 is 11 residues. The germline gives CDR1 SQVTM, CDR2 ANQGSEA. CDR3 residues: CSVEFRGAQYF.

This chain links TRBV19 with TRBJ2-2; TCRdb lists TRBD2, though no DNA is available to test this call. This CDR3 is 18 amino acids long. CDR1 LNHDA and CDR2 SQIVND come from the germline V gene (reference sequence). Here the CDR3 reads CASTSLAGGLANTGELFF. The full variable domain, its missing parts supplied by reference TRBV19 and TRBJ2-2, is DGGITQSPKYLFRKEGQNVTLSCEQNLNHDAMYWYRQDPGQGLRLIYYSQIVNDFQKGDIAEGYSVSREKKESFPLTVTSAQKNPTAFYLCASTSLAGGLANTGELFFGEGSRLTVL.

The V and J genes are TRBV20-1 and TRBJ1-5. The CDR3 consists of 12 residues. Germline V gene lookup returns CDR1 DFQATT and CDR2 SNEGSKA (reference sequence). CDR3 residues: CSARRYEGPQHF.

Here the CDR3 reads CASSNDRGQDTQYF. This chain links TRBV7-9 with TRBJ2-3; TCRdb outputs TRBD1, but without DNA this stays unchecked. CDR1 is SEHNR and CDR2 is FQNEAQ in the germline V gene (reference sequence). The CDR3 has 14 amino acids.

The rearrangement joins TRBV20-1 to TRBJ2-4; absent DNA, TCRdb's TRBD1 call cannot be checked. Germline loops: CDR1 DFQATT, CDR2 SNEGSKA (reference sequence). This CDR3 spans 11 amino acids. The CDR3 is CSASGVNIQYF.

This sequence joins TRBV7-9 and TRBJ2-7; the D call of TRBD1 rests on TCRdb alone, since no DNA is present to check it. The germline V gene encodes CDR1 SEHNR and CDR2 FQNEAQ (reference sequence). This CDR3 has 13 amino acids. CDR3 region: CASSSGGQVEQYF. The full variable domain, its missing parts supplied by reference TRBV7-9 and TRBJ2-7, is DTGVSQNPRHKITKRGQNVTFRCDPISEHNRLYWYRQTLGQGPEFLTYFQNEAQLEKSRLLSDRFSAERPKGSFSTLEIQRTEQGDSAMYLCASSSGGQVEQYFGPGTRLTVT.

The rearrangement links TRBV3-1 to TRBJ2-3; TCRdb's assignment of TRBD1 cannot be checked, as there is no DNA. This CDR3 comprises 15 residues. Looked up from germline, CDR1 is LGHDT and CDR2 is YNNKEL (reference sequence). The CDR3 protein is CASSQDRGFTDTQYF.

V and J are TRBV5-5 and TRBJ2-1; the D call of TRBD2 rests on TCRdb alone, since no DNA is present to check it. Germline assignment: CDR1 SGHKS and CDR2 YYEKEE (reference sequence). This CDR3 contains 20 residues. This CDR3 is CASSLDLASGGAVSYNEQFF.